This TCR beta chain was sequenced for a study of cytomegalovirus exposure and HLA in healthy donors. The wider study: Ancestry clustering placed about four fifths of around 400 genotyped donors in the Caucasian-associated cluster. Whole-study results and caveats: In a later analysis, DRB1 alleles had the most associated TCRs; HLA-C alleles the fewest. The study flagged 150 to 200 TCR beta chains as cytomegalovirus-associated. The authors judged a highly shared variant cluster likely a sequencing artifact.

The CDR3 loop spans 14 amino acids. Trimming cost V 5 bases and J 4 bases, with 12 bases left between them. The germline V gene encodes CDR1 SEHNR and CDR2 FQNEAQ (reference sequence). With regard to this clone: Its antigen is as yet unknown.

Use of 60 Vbeta and 13 Jbeta primers characterized the PCR. Produced via immunoSEQ multiplex PCR; TCRdb's table is partial and in-frame only. The data contain around 190,000 clones, around 75% of them singletons. The sequenced sample consisted of PBMCs. The chain joins TRBV7-9 to TRBJ1-5; perhaps TRBD1 as D (5 bases). The sequence came from a female donor in good health and CMV-seronegative. CDR3 amino acids: CASSPPDSNQPQHF. The CDR3 nucleotides read TGTGCCAGCAGCCCACCAGACAGTAATCAGCCCCAGCATTTT.